The 17 T cell receptor beta chains in this list originate from one sample, sequenced in a study of regulatory T cells in long-lasting Graves disease (dated by TCRdb to the early 2020s). The protocol used for the library was multiplex PCR. The listed sequencing device is Illumina HiSeq 4000. TCR beta libraries were built with iRepertoire HTBI primers and Arm-PCR amplification of CDR3 regions. Using fastp trimming at Q25 and MiXCR clonotype assembly, TCRdb reanalyzed the public sequencing data and kept in-frame beta chains. Records with the same CDR3 protein are collapsed into one entry carrying the most frequent genes and DNA. The sample has 560,000 or so distinct CDR3 sequences on record, about 16% of them singletons. The biggest ten clones account for 12% of the sample. This sample's time point label indicates: newly diagnosed GD, antithyroid drugs for less than 3 months. RNA was extracted from PBMCs in TRIzol for both TCR sequencing and RNA sequencing.

The sample also formed part of further work on T cells in Graves' hyperthyroidism and ophthalmopathy.

The starting material was peripheral blood mononuclear cells (PBMCs), obtained at new diagnosis, from a patient treated with antithyroid drugs. The receptors were sampled from a young man with Graves disease. Donor details come from another sample of the same person, matched by shared clones.

This clonotype was detected only a few times. The chain has TRBV20-1 and TRBJ2-1, with D unresolved. Trimming removed 0 bases from V and 0 bases from J, with 21 bases in between. CDR3 length: 19 residues. The V gene's germline CDR1 is DFQATT and CDR2 SNEGSKA (reference sequence). The CDR3 DNA is TGCAGTGCTAGAGATCCCGCATGGCTCCCCTCCAGCTCCTACAATGAGCAGTTCTTC. It yields the protein CSARDPAWLPSSSYNEQFF.

This clonotype was detected many times. The V call is TRBV5-1, the J call TRBJ2-7; D might be TRBD1 (6 bases). The ends were cut back, 0 bases at V and 3 bases at J, with 10 bases in the middle. Per the germline V gene, CDR1 is SGHRS and CDR2 is YFSETQ. The CDR3 is 14 amino acids. This CDR3 is CASSLGQEYYEQYF. CDR3 DNA: TGCGCCAGCAGCTTGGGACAGGAATACTACGAGCAGTACTTC.

This clonotype has a handful of counts. V usage is TRBV5-1 and J usage is TRBJ2-3; 7 nucleotides match TRBD2. After removal of 5 bases from V and 2 bases from J, the junction contained 5 bases not matched to a gene. The CDR3 covers 14 residues. Germline V CDR1 and CDR2: SGHRS, YFSETQ. CDR3 sequence: CASRRLAATDTQYF. The CDR3 bases are TGCGCCAGCAGACGACTAGCAGCCACAGATACGCAGTATTTT.

This clonotype showed up many times. The genes are TRBV6-5 and TRBJ1-1, with no clear D. V was shortened by 6 bases and J by 5 bases, with 13 bases between the two germline ends. The germline gives CDR1 MNHEY, CDR2 SVGAGI. The length of the CDR3 is 13 residues. CDR3 sequence (DNA): TGTGCCAGCAGCTACATGGTACCTACTGAAGCTTTCTTT. Translated, it gives CASSYMVPTEAFF.

At least ten counts were recorded for this clonotype. The rearrangement joins TRBV10-2 to TRBJ2-5; 10 bases agree with TRBD2. This CDR3 comprises 14 residues. CDR1 and CDR2 (germline): WSHSY, SAAADI. With V trimmed by 6 bases and J by 7 bases, 8 bases remained unmatched. CDR3 region: CASSKAGGRGTQYF. CDR3 nucleotide sequence: TGCGCCAGCAGCAAAGCGGGAGGGCGGGGGACCCAGTACTTC.

This clonotype has at least ten counts. This rearrangement joins TRBV28 to TRBJ2-7; 10 bases map to TRBD1. J lost 6 bases, V lost 9 bases, and 11 bases had no gene match. This CDR3 has 14 amino acids. Germline V CDR1 and CDR2: MDHEN, SYDVKM. CDR3 DNA: TGTGCCAGTGACAGGGGGCGTTCGAGAGGCGAGCAGTACTTC. It is translated as CASDRGRSRGEQYF.

This clonotype showed up many times. The V call is TRBV5-1, the J call TRBJ2-3; 9 nucleotides match TRBD2. The germline CDR1 and CDR2 sequences are SGHRS and YFSETQ. The CDR3 is 14 residues long. The J segment lost 6 bases and the V segment lost 6 bases, leaving 8 bases of the junction unmatched. The CDR3 sequence is CASKVAGVRDTQYF. The CDR3 nucleotides read TGCGCCAGCAAGGTAGCGGGAGTCAGGGATACGCAGTATTTT.

In this sample, this clonotype turned up many times. This sequence joins TRBV6-2 or TRBV6-3 and TRBJ2-3, with 9 bases identical to TRBD2. The CDR3 has 16 amino acids. The germline V gene encodes CDR1 MNHEY and CDR2 SVGEGT. The V and J ends lost 6 bases and 5 bases, in that order; junction bases with no gene match: 12. CDR3 nucleotides: TGTGCCAGCAGACAAAAATCTAGCGGGATAGGAGATACGCAGTATTTT. Protein: CASRQKSSGIGDTQYF.

This clonotype was detected many times. The chain joins TRBV20-1 to TRBJ2-7, with no clear D. With 4 bases removed from V and 0 bases from J, the gap between germline ends came to 10 bases. Germline lookup yields CDR1 DFQATT and CDR2 SNEGSKA (reference sequence). This CDR3 spans 13 amino acids. The CDR3 is CSATRQVSYEQYF. Written as DNA, the CDR3 is TGCAGTGCTACCAGACAAGTCTCCTACGAGCAGTACTTC.

This clonotype appeared many times. The chain joins TRBV30 to TRBJ2-3; 10 bases match TRBD2. Germline CDR1 is GTSNPN and CDR2 is SVGIG (reference sequence). The trim removed 3 bases at V and 0 bases at J, leaving 3 bases unmatched. This CDR3 contains 15 residues. For the CDR3, the DNA is TGTGCCTGGAGCGCTAGCGGGAGTAGCACAGATACGCAGTATTTT. Its translation: CAWSASGSSTDTQYF.

This clonotype was seen only a few times. Being one base from a much bigger clone, this may be a read error. V and J are TRBV12-3 or TRBV12-4 and TRBJ1-2; D is uncertain. V was shortened by 2 bases and J by 3 bases, with 4 bases between the two germline ends. The CDR3 has 12 amino acids. The CDR3 spells CASSLTHYGYTF. As DNA, the CDR3 is TGTGCCAGCAGTTTAACCCACTATGGCTACACCTTC.

The V and J genes are TRBV7-9 and TRBJ2-7; D remains unclear. Trimming shortened V by 2 bases and J by 5 bases, and 10 bases separated the two germline ends. The germline V gene has CDR1 SEHNR and CDR2 FQNEAQ (reference sequence). This CDR3 is built from 13 residues. CDR3 loop: CASSLSRIHEQYF. As DNA, the CDR3 is TGTGCCAGCAGCTTAAGTCGGATCCACGAGCAGTACTTC.

A few counts support this clonotype. V gene TRBV28 combines with J gene TRBJ1-3, with D perhaps TRBD1 (5 bases). Germline V gene lookup returns CDR1 MDHEN and CDR2 SYDVKM. V lost 6 bases, J lost 2 bases, and 17 bases lay in between. The CDR3 runs to 16 residues. The CDR3, as DNA: TGTGCCAGCAGACAAATCAGGGAGGTCACTGGAAACACCATATATTTT. Its translation is CASRQIREVTGNTIYF. Variable domain in full (rest from reference TRBV28 and TRBJ1-3): DVKVTQSSRYLVKRTGEKVFLECVQDMDHENMFWYRQDPGLGLRLIYFSYDVKMKEKGDIPEGYSVSREKKERFSLILESASTNQTSMYLCASRQIREVTGNTIYFGEGSWLTVV.

V usage is TRBV4-1 and J usage is TRBJ2-7; D uncertain. There are 20 residues in the CDR3. The V end lost 4 bases, the J end lost 1 base, and 29 bases lay between the germline ends. Germline CDR1 reads MGHRA; CDR2 reads YSYEKL. CDR3 sequence: CASSPRSRQGIGGVSYEQYF. In DNA, the CDR3 is TGCGCCAGCAGCCCACGGAGCAGGCAAGGGATTGGTGGGGTATCCTACGAGCAGTACTTC.

This clonotype appeared many times. The V gene is TRBV12-3 or TRBV12-4, the J gene TRBJ1-5; D is perhaps TRBD1 (6 bases). This CDR3 has 14 residues. Trimming stripped 1 base from V and 3 bases from J, with 7 bases between. CDR3 amino acids: CASSLGTVNQPQHF. The CDR3 DNA reads TGTGCCAGCAGTTTAGGGACAGTCAATCAGCCCCAGCATTTT.

This clonotype was detected many times. The gene calls are TRBV12-3 or TRBV12-4 and TRBJ2-3, with 16 bases that match TRBD2. The CDR3 sequence is 21 residues long. V lost 3 bases to trimming and J lost 2 bases; unmatched junction nucleotides: 14. CDR3 bases: TGTGCCAGCAGTTTTCGGCGCGTGGGACTAGCGGGAGGGGGGGCCACAGATACGCAGTATTTT. The encoded protein is CASSFRRVGLAGGGATDTQYF.

This clonotype has just a few counts. J is TRBJ2-4 and V is TRBV5-1; 10 bases map to TRBD2. The J segment lost 5 bases and the V segment lost 3 bases, leaving 8 bases of the junction unmatched. The CDR3 covers 16 residues. Germline V gene lookup returns CDR1 SGHRS and CDR2 YFSETQ. CDR3 nucleotide sequence: TGCGCCAGCAGCTCCCCCTTAGCGGGAGGAGAAAACATTCAGTACTTC. It encodes CASSSPLAGGENIQYF.